Listed here are 9 T cell receptor beta chains from one sample, sequenced in a study of blood T cell repertoires in COVID-19 (dated by TCRdb to 2018 to 2021). The library was built by means of the immunoSEQ multiplex PCR assay. Held by TCRdb, this immuneACCESS table contains in-frame sequences only and omits some clones. Under half of the omission traces to an unresolved V gene where checked; the cause of the rest is unknown. The sample table holds about 170,000 clones, of which 80% to 90% were seen once. The ten most abundant clones make up 3.5% to 4.5% of the sample. The source material was peripheral blood. Source of these receptors: a man in his late teens or twenties with active or convalescent COVID-19.

V usage is TRBV7-2 and J usage is TRBJ2-7; TRBD1 agrees at 9 bases. CDR3 length: 17 residues. CDR1 and CDR2 (germline): SGHTA, FQGNSA. The V segment lost 5 bases and the J segment 7 bases; nucleotides outside the gene matches: 18. The CDR3 sequence is CASSLQSSGTGYREQYF. The CDR3 DNA is TGTGCCAGCAGCCTTCAATCGTCCGGGACAGGGTACCGGGAGCAGTACTTC.

This clone came up a few times. This chain uses TRBV28 with TRBJ1-1, with D uncertain. Germline V gene lookup returns CDR1 MDHEN and CDR2 SYDVKM. Trimming left V 3 bases short and J 3 bases short, with 17 bases between. CDR3 size: 16 residues. CDR3: CASSFFVGARYTEAFF. The CDR3, as DNA: TGTGCCAGCAGTTTCTTTGTAGGCGCGAGGTACACTGAAGCTTTCTTT.

The rearrangement joins TRBV10-2 to TRBJ1-5, with 11 bases matching TRBD1. CDR3 length equals 17 residues. The ends lost 5 bases at V and 5 bases at J; junction bases unmatched: 11. Germline V gives CDR1 WSHSY, CDR2 SAAADI. In DNA, the CDR3 is TGCGCCAGCAGTCCGTCGTGGGGACAGGGGGAGTATCAGCCCCAGCATTTT. The encoded protein is CASSPSWGQGEYQPQHF.

V and J are TRBV7-2 and TRBJ2-7; 8 nucleotides agree with TRBD1. Unmatched junction bases numbered 1, after V lost 3 bases and J lost 3 bases. CDR1 is SGHTA and CDR2 is FQGNSA in the germline V gene. The CDR3 contains 13 residues. The CDR3 DNA is TGTGCCAGCAGCTTCGACAGGGGCTACGAGCAGTACTTC. It translates to CASSFDRGYEQYF.

This clone was picked up a small number of times. CDR3 coding DNA: TGCGCCAGCAGCTTGGAGCGCAGAGGAGTCACTGAAGCTTTCTTT. Translating gives CASSLERRGVTEAFF. The genes are TRBV5-1 and TRBJ1-1; D gene uncertain. V was clipped by 0 bases and J by 4 bases, with 13 bases between them. The CDR3 has 15 residues. Germline V gene lookup returns CDR1 SGHRS and CDR2 YFSETQ.

The V and J genes are TRBV5-4 and TRBJ2-1; no reliable D call. Germline loops: CDR1 SGHNT, CDR2 YYREEE (reference sequence). The CDR3 runs 17 residues. The germline V and J ends were trimmed by 0 bases and 3 bases, with 16 bases remaining between them. The CDR3 DNA is TGTGCCAGCAGCTTGGAGTACGTGACCCTAGGCTACAATGAGCAGTTCTTC. Its protein is CASSLEYVTLGYNEQFF.

The rearrangement joins TRBV11-2 to TRBJ2-7; 11 bases align to TRBD2. Per the germline V gene, CDR1 is SGHAT and CDR2 is FQNNGV. The CDR3 totals 15 residues. With V trimmed by 2 bases and J by 6 bases, 6 bases remained unmatched. The chain's CDR3 is CASSLKLAGVGEQYF. In DNA, the CDR3 is TGTGCCAGCAGCTTAAAACTAGCGGGAGTCGGCGAGCAGTACTTC.

The chain links TRBV5-1 to TRBJ1-3; 7 positions agree with TRBD1. Germline V gene sequence: CDR1 SGHRS, CDR2 YFSETQ. Trimming removed 4 bases from V and 9 bases from J; junction bases left unmatched: 13. CDR3 size: 15 residues. Here the CDR3 reads CASSPRDSDGRTIYF. In DNA, the CDR3 is TGCGCCAGCAGCCCCCGGGACAGCGACGGACGCACCATATATTTT.

The rearrangement joins TRBV29-1 to TRBJ1-2; TRBD1 aligns across 10 bases. CDR1 and CDR2 from the germline V gene are SQVTM and ANQGSEA. V lost 6 bases, J lost 4 bases, and 5 bases stayed unmatched. The CDR3 is 13 amino acids. CDR3 in amino acids: CSVGTGEAYGYTF. In DNA, the CDR3 is TGCAGCGTGGGGACAGGGGAAGCCTATGGCTACACCTTC.